The clone carrying this T cell receptor beta chain was seen once. Its antigen is unidentified. Using immunoSEQ multiplex PCR, the repertoire was profiled, and TCRdb retains in-frame clones only, with some absent. This table holds approximately 20,000 clones, approximately 88% found once. CDR3 length: 15 residues. Germline V gene sequence: CDR1 SGHDT, CDR2 YYEEEE. V was clipped by 4 bases and J by 2 bases, with 15 bases between them. This sample is part of a study of STAT5B mutations in CD4+ large granular lymphocyte leukemia. Across the whole study: The CDR3 'QG' motif was associated with a particular HLA allele among healthy donors.

Broader study findings: Top patient clones used TRBV06 genes more often: 8/27 versus 2/35 in controls.

The receptor was derived from a human donor in good health. The genes are TRBV5-6 and TRBJ2-5, with D maybe TRBD2 (6 bases). Sequencing was performed on CD4+ T cells from blood buffy coats. The CDR3 DNA reads TGTGCCAGCAGCCAGAGACTAGAGTATCAAGAGACCCAGTACTTC. Translating it yields CASSQRLEYQETQYF.